This TCR beta chain came from a study of cytomegalovirus exposure and HLA in healthy donors. Study-level findings and limits: It was shown in a later analysis that HLA-associated TCR beta chains were more clonally expanded than other, equally common chains. TCR beta chains numbering more than 150 were designated cytomegalovirus-associated. Trimming of TCR beta V- and J-genes showed a link, identified in a later analysis, to a missense DCLRE1C variant.

The V gene's germline CDR1 is SGDLS and CDR2 YYNGEE. Trimming cost V 7 bases and J 0 bases, with 11 bases left between them. The length of the CDR3 is 13 residues. Remarks on this clone: Its antigen is unidentified.

The PCR made use of 60 Vbeta and 13 Jbeta primers. Clones were read by immunoSEQ multiplex PCR, and TCRdb kept only the in-frame ones, dropping some. The repertoire holds under 150,000 clones, with 70% to 85% as singletons. The genes are TRBV9 and TRBJ2-7, with D maybe TRBD2 (6 bases). This clonotype originated in a boy younger than 18 in good health and CMV-seronegative. The material sequenced was PBMCs. The CDR3 here is CASGRGTSYEQYF. CDR3 sequence (DNA): TGTGCCAGCGGGCGGGGCACCTCCTACGAGCAGTACTTC.